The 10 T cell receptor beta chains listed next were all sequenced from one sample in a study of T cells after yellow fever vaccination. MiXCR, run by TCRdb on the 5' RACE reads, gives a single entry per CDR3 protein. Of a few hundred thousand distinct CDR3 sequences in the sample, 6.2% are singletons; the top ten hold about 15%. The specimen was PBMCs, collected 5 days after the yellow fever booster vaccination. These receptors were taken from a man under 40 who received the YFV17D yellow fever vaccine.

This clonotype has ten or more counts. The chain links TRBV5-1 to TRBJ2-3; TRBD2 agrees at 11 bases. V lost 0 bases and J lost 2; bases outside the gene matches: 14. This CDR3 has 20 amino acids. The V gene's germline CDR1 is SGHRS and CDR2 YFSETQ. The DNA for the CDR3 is TGCGCCAGCAGCTTGGCACTAGCGGGAGCGCAAGGTAGCCCCACAGATACGCAGTATTTT. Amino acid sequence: CASSLALAGAQGSPTDTQYF.

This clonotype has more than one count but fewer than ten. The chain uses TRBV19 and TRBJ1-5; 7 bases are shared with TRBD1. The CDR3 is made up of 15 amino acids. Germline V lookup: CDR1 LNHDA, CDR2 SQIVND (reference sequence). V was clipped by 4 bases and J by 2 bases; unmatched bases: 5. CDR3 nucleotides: TGTGCCAGTAGTAGAGACAGGGTTGGCAATCAGCCCCAGCATTTT. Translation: CASSRDRVGNQPQHF.

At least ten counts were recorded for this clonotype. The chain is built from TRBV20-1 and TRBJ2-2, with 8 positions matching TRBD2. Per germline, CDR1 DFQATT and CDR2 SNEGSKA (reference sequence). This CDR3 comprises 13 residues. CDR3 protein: CSGGGALTGELFF. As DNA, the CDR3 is TGCAGCGGGGGGGGAGCCCTCACCGGGGAGCTGTTTTTT.

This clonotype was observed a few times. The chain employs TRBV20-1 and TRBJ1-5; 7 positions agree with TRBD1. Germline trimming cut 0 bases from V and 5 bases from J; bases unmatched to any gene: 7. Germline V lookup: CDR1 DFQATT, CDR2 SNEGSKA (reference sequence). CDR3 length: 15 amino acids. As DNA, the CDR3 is TGCAGTGCTAGAGAGTCAGGGGGGAGCGATCAGCCCCAGCATTTT. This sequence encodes CSARESGGSDQPQHF.

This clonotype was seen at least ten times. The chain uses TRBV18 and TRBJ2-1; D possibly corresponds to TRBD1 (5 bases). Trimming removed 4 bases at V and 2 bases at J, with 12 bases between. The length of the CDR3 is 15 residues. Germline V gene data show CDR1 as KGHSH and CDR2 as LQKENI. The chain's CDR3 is CASSLAGRPYNEQFF. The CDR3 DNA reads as TGTGCCAGCTCACTCGCAGGGCGGCCCTACAATGAGCAGTTCTTC. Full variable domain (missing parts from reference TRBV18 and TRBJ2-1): NAGVMQNPRHLVRRRGQEARLRCSPMKGHSHVYWYRQLPEEGLKFMVYLQKENIIDESGMPKERFSAEFPKEGPSILRIQQVVRGDSAAYFCASSLAGRPYNEQFFGPGTRLTVL.

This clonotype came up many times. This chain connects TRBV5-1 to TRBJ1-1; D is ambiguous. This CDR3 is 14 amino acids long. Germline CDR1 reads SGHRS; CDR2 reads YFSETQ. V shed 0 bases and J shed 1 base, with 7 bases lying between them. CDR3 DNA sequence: TGCGCCAGCAGCTTGGTCGTAGGGAACACTGAAGCTTTCTTT. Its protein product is CASSLVVGNTEAFF.

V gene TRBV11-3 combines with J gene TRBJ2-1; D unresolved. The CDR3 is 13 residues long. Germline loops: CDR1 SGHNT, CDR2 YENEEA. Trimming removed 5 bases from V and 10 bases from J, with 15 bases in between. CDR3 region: CASSTTTLGEQFF. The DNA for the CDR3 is TGTGCCAGCAGCACCACCACCTTGGGGGAGCAGTTCTTC.

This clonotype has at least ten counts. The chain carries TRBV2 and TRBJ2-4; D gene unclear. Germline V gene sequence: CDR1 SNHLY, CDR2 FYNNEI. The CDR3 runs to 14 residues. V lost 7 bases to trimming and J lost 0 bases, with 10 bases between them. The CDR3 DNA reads TGTGCCAGCAATAGTGGGATAGCCAAAAACATTCAGTACTTC. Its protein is CASNSGIAKNIQYF.

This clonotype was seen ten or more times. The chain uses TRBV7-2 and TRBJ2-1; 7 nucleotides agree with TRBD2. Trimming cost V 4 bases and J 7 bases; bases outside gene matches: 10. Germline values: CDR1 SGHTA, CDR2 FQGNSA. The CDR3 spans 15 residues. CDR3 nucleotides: TGTGCCAGCAGCTATCCGGGCGGGAGTGGTAATGAGCAGTTCTTC. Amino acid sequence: CASSYPGGSGNEQFF.

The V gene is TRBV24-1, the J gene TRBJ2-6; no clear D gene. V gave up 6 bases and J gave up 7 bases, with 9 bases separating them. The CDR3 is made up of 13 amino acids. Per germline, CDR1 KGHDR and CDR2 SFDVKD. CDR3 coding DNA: TGTGCCACCAGTACTGCCGGTGCCAACGTCCTGACTTTC. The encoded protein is CATSTAGANVLTF.